A selection of T cell receptor beta chains follows, all from one sample in a study of radiotherapy plus CTLA-4 blockade in lung cancer. This table comes from immunoSEQ multiplex PCR, and its TCRdb copy is limited to in-frame clones, with some not included. The table lists 35,000 or so clones, around 85% of them singletons, with about 5.6% in the top ten. Here the sequenced sample was peripheral blood, taken from a patient treated with radiotherapy plus ipilimumab. Every receptor here comes from a human donor with non-small cell lung cancer who had stable disease on radiotherapy plus ipilimumab. The CDR3 runs from the conserved cysteine through the conserved F or W.

v_gene	j_gene	len	CDR3aa
TRBV27	TRBJ2-7	14	CASSLYRGRYEQYF
TRBV4-2	TRBJ2-7	14	CASSQDHRIYEQYF
TRBV7-9	TRBJ2-7	18	CASSLAPTFVQGSYEQYF
TRBV5-1	TRBJ2-7	15	CASSLGSSGGNEQYF
TRBV11-2	TRBJ2-7	14	CASSLVSRSYEQYF
TRBV19	TRBJ1-1	15	CASSITDRMNTEAFF
TRBV5-6	TRBJ1-4	15	CASSSGWRGREKLFF
TRBV7-2	TRBJ1-2	15	CASSLGQRRQYGYTF
TRBV5-4	TRBJ2-6	18	CASSVKLAGGSGANVLTF
TRBV28	TRBJ2-3	16	CASSLTGQGSTDTQYF
TRBV29-1	TRBJ2-1	13	CSVEYRVDNEQFF
TRBV2	TRBJ1-2	14	CASSDQGNNYGYTF
TRBV27	TRBJ2-7	14	CASSLLAGTSRQYF
TRBV27	TRBJ2-7	14	CASSLAGRGEEQYF
TRBV28	TRBJ2-3	20	CASSPGQLSPLATSTDTQYF
TRBV11-2	TRBJ2-2	14	CASSSNRGTGELFF
TRBV4-3	TRBJ2-2	16	CASSQGDSSNTGELFF
TRBV9	TRBJ2-2	18	CASSSKAPAGGDTGELFF
TRBV7-2	TRBJ2-3	16	CASSLAAVLSTDTQYF
TRBV6-1	TRBJ1-1	16	CASSGRGGKMNTEAFF
TRBV7-9	TRBJ2-3	16	CASSLDYRDRGDTQYF
TRBV4-3	TRBJ2-2	17	CASSQVAAGLSTGELFF
TRBV2	TRBJ2-1	11	CASSLTDYTFF
TRBV5-1	TRBJ2-5	15	CASSLVAGWGETQYF
TRBV14	TRBJ2-1	15	CASSQGLAGTWEQFF
TRBV9	TRBJ2-1	13	CASSVAGTDEQFF
TRBV11-2	.	14	CASSTPTSSYEQYF
TRBV7-9	TRBJ1-4	12	CASRQGGEKLFF
TRBV11-2	TRBJ2-1	15	CASSIRTSGTNEQFF
TRBV5-4	TRBJ2-7	15	CASSLGLAGIYEQYF
TRBV5-6	TRBJ1-2	16	CASSLARDRGREGYTF
TRBV9	TRBJ2-7	13	CASSPLAGGEQYF
TRBV10-3	TRBJ2-7	14	CAISAERETYEQYF
TRBV6-6	TRBJ1-2	15	CASRNLGTGNYGYTF
TRBV13	TRBJ2-1	13	CASSWLRLAQQFF
TRBV5-1	TRBJ1-2	14	CASSPDRVVDGYTF
TRBV4-2	TRBJ1-1	16	CASSQVLTAMNTEAFF
TRBV18	TRBJ1-2	14	CASSPTSAGKGYTF
TRBV5-1	TRBJ1-2	12	CASSLQNYGYTF
TRBV27	TRBJ2-2	17	CASSLDSGTGDTGELFF
TRBV7-2	TRBJ2-7	13	CASSSPGIYEQYF
TRBV11-2	TRBJ2-1	17	CASSSPSSGISYNEQFF
TRBV5-6	TRBJ1-5	12	CASSTGLAPQHF
TRBV7-2	TRBJ2-7	15	CASSWKAGTSYEQYF
TRBV5-1	TRBJ2-5	13	CASSLGVSETQYF
TRBV4-1	TRBJ2-2	12	CASSQTGGELFF
TRBV9	TRBJ2-7	15	CASSVEAGGRYEQYF
TRBV11-2	TRBJ2-7	15	CASSVGTSGTHEQYF
TRBV4-1	TRBJ2-3	15	CASSQGGFRADTQYF
TRBV11-2	TRBJ2-7	15	CASSLVAGGSYEQYF
TRBV14	TRBJ1-2	16	CASSHLPGVGDYGYTF
TRBV11-2	TRBJ2-5	15	CASSNEARKQETQYF
TRBV28	TRBJ1-4	14	CASSFRATNEKLFF
TRBV6-6	.	13	CASSLAVQYEQYF